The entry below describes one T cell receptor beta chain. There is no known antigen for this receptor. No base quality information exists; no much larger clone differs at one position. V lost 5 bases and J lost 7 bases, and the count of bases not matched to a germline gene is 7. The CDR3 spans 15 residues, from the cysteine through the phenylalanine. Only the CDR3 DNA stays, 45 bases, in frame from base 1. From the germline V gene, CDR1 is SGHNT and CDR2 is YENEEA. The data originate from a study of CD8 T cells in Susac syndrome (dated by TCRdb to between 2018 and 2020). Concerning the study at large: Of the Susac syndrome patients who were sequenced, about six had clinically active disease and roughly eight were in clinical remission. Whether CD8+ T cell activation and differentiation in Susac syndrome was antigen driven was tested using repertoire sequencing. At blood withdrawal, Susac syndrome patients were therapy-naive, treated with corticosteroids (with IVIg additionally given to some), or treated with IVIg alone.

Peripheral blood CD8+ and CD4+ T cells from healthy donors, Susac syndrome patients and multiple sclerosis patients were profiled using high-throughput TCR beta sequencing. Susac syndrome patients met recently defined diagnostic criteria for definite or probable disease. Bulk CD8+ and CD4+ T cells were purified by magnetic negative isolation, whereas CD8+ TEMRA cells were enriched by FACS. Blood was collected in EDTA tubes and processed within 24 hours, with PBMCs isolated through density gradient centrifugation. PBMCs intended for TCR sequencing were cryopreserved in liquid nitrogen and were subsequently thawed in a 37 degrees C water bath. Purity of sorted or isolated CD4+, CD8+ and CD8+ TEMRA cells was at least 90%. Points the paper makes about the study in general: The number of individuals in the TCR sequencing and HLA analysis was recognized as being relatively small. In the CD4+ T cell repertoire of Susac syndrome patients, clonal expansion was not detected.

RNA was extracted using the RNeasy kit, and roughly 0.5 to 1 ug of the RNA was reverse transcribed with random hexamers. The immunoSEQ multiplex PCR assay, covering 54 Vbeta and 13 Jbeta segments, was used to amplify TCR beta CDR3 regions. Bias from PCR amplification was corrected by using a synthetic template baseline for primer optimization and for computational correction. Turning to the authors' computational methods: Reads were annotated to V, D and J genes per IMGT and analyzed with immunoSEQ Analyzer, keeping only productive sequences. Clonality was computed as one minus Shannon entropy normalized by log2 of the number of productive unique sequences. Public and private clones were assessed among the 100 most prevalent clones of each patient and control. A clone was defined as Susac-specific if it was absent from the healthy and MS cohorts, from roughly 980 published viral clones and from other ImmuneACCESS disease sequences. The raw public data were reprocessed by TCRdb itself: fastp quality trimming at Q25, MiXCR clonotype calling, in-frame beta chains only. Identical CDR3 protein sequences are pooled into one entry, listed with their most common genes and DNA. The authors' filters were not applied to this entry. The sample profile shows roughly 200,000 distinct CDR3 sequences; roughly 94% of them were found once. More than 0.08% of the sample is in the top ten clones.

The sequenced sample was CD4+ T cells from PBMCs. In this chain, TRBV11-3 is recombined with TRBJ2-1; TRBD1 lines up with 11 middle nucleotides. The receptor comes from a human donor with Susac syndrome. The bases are TGTGCCAGCAGCCCCGGGACAGGGGGATGGAATGAGCAGTTCTTC. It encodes CASSPGTGGWNEQFF.